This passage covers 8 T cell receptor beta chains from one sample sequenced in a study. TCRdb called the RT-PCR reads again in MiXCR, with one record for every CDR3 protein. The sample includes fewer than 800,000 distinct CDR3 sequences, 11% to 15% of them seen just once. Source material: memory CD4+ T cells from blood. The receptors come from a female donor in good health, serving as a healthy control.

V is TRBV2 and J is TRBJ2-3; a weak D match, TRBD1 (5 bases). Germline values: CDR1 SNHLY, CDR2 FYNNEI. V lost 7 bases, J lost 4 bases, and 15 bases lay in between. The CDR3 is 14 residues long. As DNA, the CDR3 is TGTGCCAGCAATGAGTTCGAAGGGGCAGATACGCAGTATTTT. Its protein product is CASNEFEGADTQYF.

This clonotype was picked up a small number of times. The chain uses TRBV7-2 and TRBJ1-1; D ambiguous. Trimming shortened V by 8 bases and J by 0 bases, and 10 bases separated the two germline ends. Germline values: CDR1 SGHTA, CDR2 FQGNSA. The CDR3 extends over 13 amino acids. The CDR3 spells CASGSAMNTEAFF. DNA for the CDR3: TGTGCCAGCGGGAGCGCAATGAACACTGAAGCTTTCTTT.

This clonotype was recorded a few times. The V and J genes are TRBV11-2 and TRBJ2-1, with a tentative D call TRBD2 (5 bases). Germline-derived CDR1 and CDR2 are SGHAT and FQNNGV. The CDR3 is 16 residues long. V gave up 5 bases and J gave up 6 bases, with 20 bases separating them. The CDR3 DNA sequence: TGTGCCAGCAGCGGAGGTGCTGGTCTAGGGATCAATGAGCAGTTCTTC. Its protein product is CASSGGAGLGINEQFF.

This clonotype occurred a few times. The CDR3 DNA sequence: TGTGCCAGCAGCTTTACCACGATCTCGCCCCAGCATTTT. Protein: CASSFTTISPQHF. The chain recombines TRBV7-9 with TRBJ1-5; D is unresolved. CDR1 and CDR2 (germline): SEHNR, FQNEAQ (reference sequence). V lost 3 bases to trimming and J lost 9 bases, with 12 bases between them. The CDR3 has 13 residues.

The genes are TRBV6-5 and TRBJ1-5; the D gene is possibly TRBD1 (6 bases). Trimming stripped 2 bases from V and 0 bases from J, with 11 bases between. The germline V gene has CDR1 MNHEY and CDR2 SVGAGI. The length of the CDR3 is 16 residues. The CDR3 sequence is CASSYIRGPSNQPQHF. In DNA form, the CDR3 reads TGTGCCAGCAGTTACATTCGGGGGCCTAGCAATCAGCCCCAGCATTTT.

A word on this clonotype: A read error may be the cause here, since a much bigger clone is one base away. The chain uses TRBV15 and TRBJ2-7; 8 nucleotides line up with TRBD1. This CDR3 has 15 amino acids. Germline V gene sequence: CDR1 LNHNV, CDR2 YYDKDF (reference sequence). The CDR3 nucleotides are TGTGACACCAGCAGAGATAGGACAGGGTTTGACGAGCAGTACTTC. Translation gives CDTSRDRTGFDEQYF.

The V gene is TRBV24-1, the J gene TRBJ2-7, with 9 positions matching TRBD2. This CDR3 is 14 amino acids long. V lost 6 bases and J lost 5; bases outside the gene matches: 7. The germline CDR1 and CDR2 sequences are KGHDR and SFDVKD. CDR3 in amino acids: CATSYSGSPHEQYF. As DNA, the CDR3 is TGTGCCACCAGTTATAGCGGGAGCCCCCACGAGCAGTACTTC.

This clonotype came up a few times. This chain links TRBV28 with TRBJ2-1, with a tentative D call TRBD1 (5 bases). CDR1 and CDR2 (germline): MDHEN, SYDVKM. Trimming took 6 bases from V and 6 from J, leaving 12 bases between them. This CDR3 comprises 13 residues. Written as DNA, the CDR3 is TGTGCCAGCAGCTTGACAGAGCCCAATGAGCAGTTCTTC. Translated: CASSLTEPNEQFF. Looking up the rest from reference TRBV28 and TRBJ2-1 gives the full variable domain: DVKVTQSSRYLVKRTGEKVFLECVQDMDHENMFWYRQDPGLGLRLIYFSYDVKMKEKGDIPEGYSVSREKKERFSLILESASTNQTSMYLCASSLTEPNEQFFGPGTRLTVL.